This entry lists 23 T cell receptor beta chains sequenced from one sample in a study of T cells in localized non-small cell lung cancer. Sequenced by immunoSEQ multiplex PCR; TCRdb stores in-frame clones only, minus some. The table shows approximately 100,000 clones, with about nine tenths occurring only once. The source material was PBMCs, sampled before any cancer treatment. The receptors were sampled from a woman aged 40 to 75 with stage II squamous cell lung carcinoma.

This chain uses TRBV10-3 with TRBJ1-1; D is perhaps TRBD1 (5 bases). Germline V gene data show CDR1 as ENHRY and CDR2 as SYGVKD. With 0 bases removed from V and 8 bases from J, the gap between germline ends came to 13 bases. The CDR3 runs 14 residues. The CDR3 DNA sequence: TGTGCCATCAGTGAGTCGGGGCGGAACGCGGAAGCTTTCTTT. It encodes CAISESGRNAEAFF.

This chain connects TRBV6-1 to TRBJ1-1; 8 bases fit TRBD1. With V trimmed by 6 bases and J by 10 bases, 13 bases remained unmatched. The CDR3 sequence is 14 residues long. CDR1 is MNHNS and CDR2 is SASEGT in the germline V gene. CDR3 in amino acids: CASSDYGQGIGAFF. The CDR3 nucleotides are TGTGCCAGCAGCGACTACGGACAGGGAATAGGAGCTTTCTTT.

The chain uses TRBV5-6 and TRBJ1-1; D is perhaps TRBD1 (5 bases). Germline CDR1 and CDR2: SGHDT and YYEEEE. The V and J ends lost 4 bases and 6 bases respectively, with 16 bases between them. The CDR3 is 14 residues long. CDR3 nucleotide sequence: TGTGCCAGCAGCACGGTAAGAGGGGCCGCTGAAGCTTTCTTT. This sequence encodes CASSTVRGAAEAFF.

This chain links TRBV10-3 with TRBJ2-1, with TRBD1 as a possible D gene (6 bases). V was pared by 6 bases and J by 6 bases, with 9 bases between. This CDR3 comprises 12 residues. The germline gives CDR1 ENHRY, CDR2 SYGVKD. The DNA for the CDR3 is TGTGCCATCAGCAGGGGTGGCAATGAGCAGTTCTTC. Protein product: CAISRGGNEQFF.

This chain uses TRBV6-5 with TRBJ2-7; a weak D match, TRBD1 (6 bases). Germline V CDR1 and CDR2: MNHEY, SVGAGI. CDR3 length equals 14 residues. Trimming took 5 bases from V and 2 from J, leaving 13 bases between them. The CDR3: CASSKQGGTYEQYF. The CDR3 bases are TGTGCCAGCAGTAAACAGGGTGGGACCTACGAGCAGTACTTC.

The rearrangement joins TRBV11-1 to TRBJ2-7; 7 bases are a match to TRBD1. V lost 1 base, J lost 6 bases, and 6 bases stayed unmatched. Per the germline V gene, CDR1 is SGHAT and CDR2 is FQDESV (reference sequence). This CDR3 is 14 amino acids long. CDR3 protein: CASSLDRGPREQYF. CDR3 sequence (DNA): TGTGCCAGCAGCTTAGACAGGGGCCCCCGCGAGCAGTACTTC.

The genes are TRBV5-1 and TRBJ2-7, with D maybe TRBD2 (5 bases). The CDR3 consists of 15 residues. V lost 3 bases, J lost 5 bases, and 18 bases lay in between. In germline, CDR1 is SGHRS, CDR2 YFSETQ. The chain's CDR3 is CASSSLLSGAHEQYF. The CDR3 nucleotides are TGCGCCAGCAGCTCCCTCCTCAGCGGAGCCCACGAGCAGTACTTC.

This rearrangement joins TRBV19 to TRBJ2-5, with 7 positions matching TRBD1. Trimming at V came to 6 bases and at J to 4 bases, leaving 5 bases not matched to a gene. The germline gives CDR1 LNHDA, CDR2 SQIVND (reference sequence). There are 13 residues in the CDR3. The chain's CDR3 is CASRMTGRETQYF. CDR3 coding DNA: TGTGCCAGTAGGATGACAGGGCGAGAGACCCAGTACTTC.

This chain uses TRBV5-6 with TRBJ2-7; 9 positions match TRBD1. The germline CDR1 and CDR2 sequences are SGHDT and YYEEEE. V lost 3 bases, J lost 5 bases, and 3 bases stayed unmatched. This CDR3 has 13 residues. CDR3 coding DNA: TGTGCCAGCAGCTGGGACAGGGCGGACGAGCAGTACTTC. It encodes CASSWDRADEQYF.

V gene TRBV4-1 combines with J gene TRBJ1-3, with no clear D. The CDR3 runs 17 residues. V lost 3 bases, J lost 0 bases, and 15 bases lay in between. Germline loops: CDR1 MGHRA, CDR2 YSYEKL. Here the CDR3 DNA reads TGCGCCAGCAGCCAGCTGGACCTTTTGCCCTCTGGAAACACCATATATTTT. Protein product: CASSQLDLLPSGNTIYF.

Written as DNA, the CDR3 is TGTGCCAGCAGCTTGTTGACTAATGAAAAACTGTTTTTT. This gives the protein CASSLLTNEKLFF. V and J are TRBV5-5 and TRBJ1-4; D unresolved. Looked up from germline, CDR1 is SGHKS and CDR2 is YYEKEE (reference sequence). This CDR3 contains 13 residues. V was shortened by 1 base and J by 2 bases, with 3 bases between the two germline ends. The full variable domain, its missing parts supplied by reference TRBV5-5 and TRBJ1-4, is DAGVTQSPTHLIKTRGQQVTLRCSPISGHKSVSWYQQVLGQGPQFIFQYYEKEERGRGNFPDRFSARQFPNYSSELNVNALLLGDSALYLCASSLLTNEKLFFGSGTQLSVL.

CDR3 nucleotides: TGTGCCAGCAGTGAAGTGACAGGGGGCTGGACTGAAGCTTTCTTT. Protein product: CASSEVTGGWTEAFF. The genes are TRBV2 and TRBJ1-1, with 10 bases matching TRBD1. With 1 base clipped from V and 5 bases from J, the junction kept 4 bases outside the gene matches. The CDR3 covers 15 residues. CDR1 SNHLY and CDR2 FYNNEI come from the germline V gene.

The rearrangement joins TRBV15 to TRBJ2-3, with 9 positions matching TRBD2. Looked up from germline, CDR1 is LNHNV and CDR2 is YYDKDF (reference sequence). The CDR3 loop spans 17 amino acids. The V segment lost 0 bases and the J segment 8 bases; nucleotides outside the gene matches: 12. The CDR3 loop is CATSRDVGGRAGGTQYF. CDR3 sequence (DNA): TGTGCCACCAGCAGAGATGTTGGCGGGAGGGCGGGGGGTACGCAGTATTTT. Complete variable domain (other parts from reference TRBV15 and TRBJ2-3): DAMVIQNPRYQVTQFGKPVTLSCSQTLNHNVMYWYQQKSSQAPKLLFHYYDKDFNNEADTPDNFQSRRPNTSFCFLDIRSPGLGDTAMYLCATSRDVGGRAGGTQYFGPGTRLTVL.

The J gene is TRBJ2-3, the V gene TRBV10-3; tentatively, D is TRBD1 (7 bases). Germline V gene lookup returns CDR1 ENHRY and CDR2 SYGVKD. Trimming pared 0 bases from V and 3 bases from J, leaving 13 bases between. The CDR3 totals 16 residues. The CDR3 DNA reads TGTGCCATCAGTGAGTCAGGGGGCGCGGGGACAGATACGCAGTATTTT. Protein sequence: CAISESGGAGTDTQYF.

The chain carries TRBV19 and TRBJ1-2; D call uncertain. Trimming left V 6 bases short and J 8 bases short, with 19 bases between. This CDR3 has 14 residues. Germline CDR1 LNHDA, CDR2 SQIVND (reference sequence). CDR3 nucleotides: TGTGCCAGTAGCGCCGGCCTGGGAGTTGGCGGCTACACCTTC. Protein product: CASSAGLGVGGYTF.

The chain couples TRBV6-5 to TRBJ2-2; D may be TRBD1 (7 bases). CDR1 is MNHEY, CDR2 SVGAGI, per germline. V lost 4 bases and J lost 6, with 15 bases in between. CDR3 size: 15 residues. In DNA, the CDR3 is TGTGCCAGCAGTTTGACCGGAGGGGGCGCCGGGGAGCTGTTTTTT. Translating it yields CASSLTGGGAGELFF.

The rearrangement links TRBV2 to TRBJ2-5, with 9 bases matching TRBD1. Germline V CDR1 and CDR2: SNHLY, FYNNEI. This CDR3 has 15 residues. J gave up 1 base and V 4 bases, and 4 bases lay outside the gene matches. The CDR3 loop is CASSVDRGFQETQYF. The CDR3 DNA follows: TGTGCCAGCAGTGTGGACAGGGGATTCCAAGAGACCCAGTACTTC.

V gene TRBV7-9 combines with J gene TRBJ2-7; 15 positions match TRBD2. J gave up 3 bases and V 1 base, and 1 base lay outside the gene matches. Germline CDR1 reads SEHNR; CDR2 reads FQNEAQ (reference sequence). The CDR3 extends over 16 amino acids. CDR3 residues: CASSLGGLAGGYEQYF. The CDR3 region has the DNA TGTGCCAGCAGCTTAGGGGGACTAGCGGGAGGCTACGAGCAGTACTTC.

The rearrangement links TRBV30 to TRBJ2-1; 10 bases map to TRBD2. V gave up 2 bases and J gave up 8 bases; unmatched junction bases: 12. CDR1 is GTSNPN and CDR2 is SVGIG in the germline V gene (reference sequence). The CDR3 is made up of 16 amino acids. CDR3 loop: CAWSLWTSGGGHEQFF. For the CDR3, the DNA is TGTGCCTGGAGTCTTTGGACTAGCGGAGGGGGCCATGAGCAGTTCTTC.

This chain's CDR3 is CASSGPGGETQYF. The CDR3 region has the DNA TGTGCCAGCAGTGGCCCAGGAGGGGAGACCCAGTACTTC. The chain has TRBV2 and TRBJ2-5, with D tentatively TRBD2 (6 bases). The ends were cut back, 4 bases at V and 5 bases at J, with 11 bases in the middle. The CDR3 loop spans 13 amino acids. Germline CDR1 is SNHLY and CDR2 is FYNNEI.

The rearrangement links TRBV6-1 to TRBJ1-1, with TRBD1 as a possible D gene (5 bases). The CDR3 consists of 13 residues. Trimming removed 10 bases from V and 0 bases from J, with 12 bases in between. Germline loops: CDR1 MNHNS, CDR2 SASEGT. CDR3 in DNA: TGTGCCAACGAGGGAGGGGTGAACACTGAAGCTTTCTTT. Protein: CANEGGVNTEAFF.

This chain links TRBV6-6 with TRBJ1-2, with D uncertain. The V and J ends lost 7 bases and 3 bases respectively, with 15 bases between them. CDR1 is MNHNY and CDR2 is SVGAGI in the germline V gene (reference sequence). The CDR3 is made up of 14 amino acids. In DNA, the CDR3 is TGTGCCAGCATTACCCGGGCACGAGACTATGGCTACACCTTC. It encodes CASITRARDYGYTF.

This chain connects TRBV19 to TRBJ2-2; 7 positions agree with TRBD2. CDR3 length equals 15 residues. Germline lookup yields CDR1 LNHDA and CDR2 SQIVND (reference sequence). The junction had 6 bases not matched to a gene; V was cut back by 3 bases and J by 5 bases. The CDR3 coding sequence is TGTGCCAGTAGTATTCTGGCTAGCGGTACCGGGGAGCTGTTTTTT. As protein: CASSILASGTGELFF.